This TCR beta chain appears in the sequencing data of a study of cytomegalovirus exposure and HLA in healthy donors. Study conclusions and caveats: Follow-up analysis seemed to connect common viral pathogens with several of the most significant clusters identified.

This CDR3 has 16 residues. Germline V gene data show CDR1 as LGHNA and CDR2 as YSLEER. The junction had 1 base not matched to a gene; V was cut back by 0 bases and J by 0 bases. As for this clone: Its specificity is unknown.

The primer mix had 60 Vbeta and 13 Jbeta primers. The data were produced by immunoSEQ multiplex PCR, yet TCRdb's version contains in-frame clones alone and is incomplete. The sample lists nearly 200,000 clones, 82% occurring once. This clonotype was obtained from a boy aged 2 to 10 in good health and CMV-seronegative. Specimen: PBMCs. V is TRBV4-3 and J is TRBJ2-1; TRBD1 matches 8 bases. The CDR3 loop is CASSQDTGGSYNEQFF. CDR3 DNA sequence: TGCGCCAGCAGCCAAGATACAGGGGGCTCCTACAATGAGCAGTTCTTC.